These 22 T cell receptor beta chains were all obtained from the same sample, sequenced in a study of T cell responses to AZD1222 COVID-19 vaccine. The repertoire was sequenced with immunoSEQ multiplex PCR; TCRdb's copy has only in-frame clones and lacks some. The sample lists 150,000 to 200,000 clones, approximately 92% occurring once. The sequenced sample was peripheral blood, obtained on day 0 of AZD1222 vaccination. The receptor set was obtained from an adult in good health.

The chain carries TRBV5-1 and TRBJ1-4; TRBD1 might be the D (6 bases). Germline lookup yields CDR1 SGHRS and CDR2 YFSETQ. V lost 0 bases to trimming and J lost 7 bases, with 13 bases between them. The CDR3 loop spans 15 amino acids. The CDR3 loop is CASSLAWGAREKLFF. DNA for the CDR3: TGCGCCAGCAGCTTGGCCTGGGGGGCGCGTGAAAAACTGTTTTTT.

The chain is built from TRBV15 and TRBJ2-1; 9 bases agree with TRBD1. V lost 3 bases and J lost 4; bases outside the gene matches: 10. Germline lookup yields CDR1 LNHNV and CDR2 YYDKDF (reference sequence). This CDR3 has 17 residues. CDR3 region: CATSSVSDRGIYNEQFF. The CDR3 nucleotides read TGTGCCACCAGCAGTGTTTCGGACAGGGGAATTTACAATGAGCAGTTCTTC.

This chain links TRBV6-2 or TRBV6-3 with TRBJ2-2; D remains ambiguous. Looked up from germline, CDR1 is MNHEY and CDR2 is SVGEGT. Trimming left V 0 bases short and J 7 bases short, with 12 bases between. This CDR3 spans 15 amino acids. Here the CDR3 DNA reads TGTGCCAGCAGTTACTCGATGTATAGGGTCGGGGAGCTGTTTTTT. Its protein product is CASSYSMYRVGELFF.

The chain uses TRBV18 and TRBJ1-5; the D gene is possibly TRBD1 (6 bases). The V end lost 5 bases, the J end lost 0 bases, and 14 bases lay between the germline ends. The CDR3 runs to 16 residues. From germline, CDR1 is KGHSH and CDR2 LQKENI. The CDR3 DNA is TGTGCCAGCTCAGAGGACAGTCCCTTTAGCAATCAGCCCCAGCATTTT. This codes for CASSEDSPFSNQPQHF.

The gene calls are TRBV2 and TRBJ1-5, with D tentatively TRBD1 (5 bases). CDR1 SNHLY and CDR2 FYNNEI come from the germline V gene. The CDR3 extends over 17 amino acids. V gave up 2 bases and J gave up 2 bases, with 16 bases separating them. The CDR3 coding sequence is TGTGCCAGCAGTGAAATGGCAGGGTATGAGGGCAATCAGCCCCAGCATTTT. Amino acid sequence: CASSEMAGYEGNQPQHF.

This chain connects TRBV12-3 or TRBV12-4 to TRBJ1-1; D remains unclear. Deletions cut 3 bases from V and 2 bases from J, with 4 bases between. The CDR3 covers 12 residues. CDR3 nucleotides: TGTGCCAGCAGTTTCCGAAACACTGAAGCTTTCTTT. Encoded protein: CASSFRNTEAFF.

The chain joins TRBV14 to TRBJ1-1; D remains unclear. The CDR3 is 13 residues long. V lost 2 bases to trimming and J lost 7 bases, with 11 bases between them. Germline V gives CDR1 SGHDN, CDR2 FVKESK. The DNA for the CDR3 is TGTGCCAGCAGCCAATATCCCACCAATGAAGCTTTCTTT. This gives the protein CASSQYPTNEAFF.

This chain links TRBV19 with TRBJ1-4, with TRBD1 as a possible D gene (5 bases). This CDR3 has 15 residues. The germline CDR1 and CDR2 sequences are LNHDA and SQIVND (reference sequence). V was shortened by 6 bases and J by 4 bases, with 15 bases between the two germline ends. Here the CDR3 reads CASRPTQGVNEKLFF. CDR3 sequence (DNA): TGTGCCAGTAGACCAACCCAGGGCGTTAATGAAAAACTGTTTTTT.

In nucleotides, the CDR3 is TGTGCCAGCTCACCACGGGAATGGGTTAACACTGAAGCTTTCTTT. Translated, it gives CASSPREWVNTEAFF. The chain employs TRBV18 and TRBJ1-1; no clear D. V lost 1 base to trimming and J lost 2 bases, with 11 bases between them. This CDR3 comprises 15 residues. CDR1 and CDR2 (germline): KGHSH, LQKENI.

This clone was seen only once. The chain joins TRBV6-5 to TRBJ2-7; weak D call: TRBD2 (5 bases). CDR1 is MNHEY, CDR2 SVGAGI, per germline. V lost 7 bases and J lost 2, with 9 bases in between. The CDR3 contains 12 residues. In DNA, the CDR3 is TGTGCCAGCACGGAGGCGACCTACGAGCAGTACTTC. Amino acids: CASTEATYEQYF.

This chain joins TRBV3-1 (or the pseudogene TRBV3-2) and TRBJ2-6; 8 positions match TRBD1. CDR1 is LGHDT and CDR2 is YNNKEL in the germline V gene (reference sequence). This CDR3 contains 15 residues. J was trimmed by 2 bases and V by 4 bases; bases with no gene match: 1. CDR3 nucleotides: TGTGCCAGCAGCCGGACAGGGCCTGGGGCCAACGTCCTGACTTTC. Translating gives CASSRTGPGANVLTF.

V usage is TRBV6-1 and J usage is TRBJ2-3, with D possibly TRBD2 on 6 matching bases. The CDR3 totals 13 residues. Germline CDR1 is MNHNS and CDR2 is SASEGT. The V end lost 3 bases, the J end lost 8 bases, and 12 bases lay between the germline ends. CDR3 DNA: TGTGCCAGCAGTGACCTTCTCGGGGGTACGCAGTATTTT. Translation gives CASSDLLGGTQYF.

This clone occurred a few times. This rearrangement joins TRBV7-6 to TRBJ1-2, with D perhaps TRBD1 (5 bases). With 5 bases removed from V and 6 bases from J, the gap between germline ends came to 19 bases. The CDR3 length is 15 residues. Germline V gives CDR1 SGHVS, CDR2 FNYEAQ. In nucleotides, the CDR3 is TGTGCCAGCAGCGGCGCCCCAGGGTTTAAGGATGGCTACACCTTC. Protein product: CASSGAPGFKDGYTF.

The chain joins TRBV7-2 to TRBJ1-2; 11 nucleotides align to TRBD1. V was clipped by 4 bases and J by 6 bases; unmatched bases: 4. CDR3 length: 14 amino acids. Germline assignment: CDR1 SGHTA and CDR2 FQGNSA. The CDR3: CASSSGQGVNGYTF. The CDR3 DNA reads TGTGCCAGCAGCTCGGGACAGGGGGTCAATGGCTACACCTTC.

V gene TRBV12-5 combines with J gene TRBJ2-7; 12 bases line up with TRBD2. V trimming: 3 bases; J trimming: 4 bases; junction bases outside the gene matches: 4. Germline assignment: CDR1 LGHNT and CDR2 FRNRAP. The CDR3 spans 15 residues. CDR3 in amino acids: CASGFTSGGPYEQYF. DNA of the CDR3: TGTGCTAGTGGTTTTACTAGCGGGGGGCCGTACGAGCAGTACTTC.

The rearrangement joins TRBV12-5 to TRBJ1-5; perhaps TRBD1 as D (6 bases). Trimming removed 4 bases at V and 0 bases at J, with 19 bases between. CDR3 size: 18 residues. Germline CDR1 reads LGHNT; CDR2 reads FRNRAP. CDR3 sequence reads: CASGYGTPAVYSNQPQHF. The CDR3 nucleotides read TGTGCTAGTGGTTACGGGACACCTGCCGTTTATAGCAATCAGCCCCAGCATTTT. Variable domain in full (rest from reference TRBV12-5 and TRBJ1-5): DARVTQTPRHKVTEMGQEVTMRCQPILGHNTVFWYRQTMMQGLELLAYFRNRAPLDDSGMPKDRFSAEMPDATLATLKIQPSEPRDSAVYFCASGYGTPAVYSNQPQHFGDGTRLSIL.

V is TRBV5-4 and J is TRBJ2-1, with D maybe TRBD1 (7 bases). This CDR3 has 15 amino acids. Germline lookup yields CDR1 SGHNT and CDR2 YYREEE (reference sequence). V lost 0 bases and J 3 bases, leaving 10 bases between the germline ends. The DNA for the CDR3 is TGTGCCAGCAGCTTGGCCAGGGGGGTCTACAATGAGCAGTTCTTC. It specifies CASSLARGVYNEQFF.

V and J are TRBV5-1 and TRBJ2-1; D gene uncertain. Deletions cut 0 bases from V and 8 bases from J, with 9 bases between. This CDR3 contains 13 residues. Germline-derived CDR1 and CDR2 are SGHRS and YFSETQ. This CDR3 reads CASSLEMGDEQFF. The CDR3 region has the DNA TGCGCCAGCAGCTTGGAGATGGGTGATGAGCAGTTCTTC. The full variable domain, in which reference TRBV5-1 and TRBJ2-1 provide the parts outside the CDR3, is KAGVTQTPRYLIKTRGQQVTLSCSPISGHRSVSWYQQTPGQGLQFLFEYFSETQRNKGNFPGRFSGRQFSNSRSEMNVSTLELGDSALYLCASSLEMGDEQFFGPGTRLTVL.

The CDR3, as DNA: TGTGCCAGCAGCCCCGGGACCTCTGAAAAACTGTTTTTT. It specifies CASSPGTSEKLFF. The chain combines TRBV7-2 with TRBJ1-4; possible D gene TRBD1, 5 bases. V was trimmed by 5 bases and J by 7 bases, leaving 11 bases between them. The CDR3 is 13 residues long. Germline V gives CDR1 SGHTA, CDR2 FQGNSA.

The chain combines TRBV19 with TRBJ2-6; 10 bases fit TRBD2. J lost 2 bases, V lost 5 bases, and 9 bases had no gene match. CDR1 and CDR2 from the germline V gene are LNHDA and SQIVND (reference sequence). This CDR3 region has 18 residues. The chain's CDR3 is CASSYERGGIAGANVLTF. The CDR3 DNA follows: TGTGCCAGTAGTTACGAGCGGGGGGGTATCGCTGGGGCCAACGTCCTGACTTTC.

V is TRBV9 and J is TRBJ1-1; D not certain. Germline assignment: CDR1 SGDLS and CDR2 YYNGEE. The CDR3 has 13 amino acids. Deletions cut 1 base from V and 6 bases from J, with 10 bases between. Written as DNA, the CDR3 is TGTGCCAGCAGCGTATCCGCATCCGCTGAAGCTTTCTTT. Its translation: CASSVSASAEAFF.

J is TRBJ2-6 and V is TRBV7-3; D possibly uses TRBD1 or TRBD2 (5 bases each). Germline CDR1 reads SGHTA; CDR2 reads FQGTGA. V shed 5 bases and J shed 12 bases, with 20 bases lying between them. There are 15 residues in the CDR3. Written as DNA, the CDR3 is TGTGCCAGCAGCCTCCGTCCGCACGAAGGGACCGTCCTGACTTTC. It yields the protein CASSLRPHEGTVLTF.